The clone carrying this T cell receptor beta chain was counted between two and nine times. Its specificity is unknown. This record belongs to a study of T-cell memory formation after mild COVID-19. CDR3 length: 15 residues. Between the trimmed V and J ends, which lost 3 bases and 5 bases, there was a span of 14 bases. CDR1 and CDR2 (germline): MNHNY, SVGAGI (reference sequence). TCRdb ran MiXCR on the 5' RACE reads and lists one entry per CDR3 protein. The table records approximately 290,000 distinct CDR3 sequences, roughly 19% of them present only once. Study-wide results and limits: CD4+ contracting clones were found mainly in CM and EM, and CD8+ ones in EMRA. That cross-reactive memory joined was suggested by some responding clones appearing in pre-infection memory. Contracting clones, day 15 to 85, had balanced CD4/CD8, and later expanders favored CD4+. Proof of SARS-CoV-2 specificity was absent for the second-wave clones that crested on day 37.

This chain uses TRBV6-6 with TRBJ1-5; D is uncertain. Sequenced sample: PBMCs or a T cell subset sorted from them (not recorded which). This receptor was identified in a man between 18 and 29 years old who had mild COVID-19 (a few samples of this study predate the infection). Cell type and time point are not known. The CDR3 DNA is TGTGCCAGCAGTTATTCTGTCACAGCGGATCAGCCCCAGCATTTT. Its protein is CASSYSVTADQPQHF.